The sample holds a few counts of the clone carrying this T cell receptor (beta chain). A single record per CDR3 protein comes from TCRdb applying MiXCR to the 5' RACE reads. This table holds roughly 750,000 distinct CDR3 sequences, around 20% found once. This record comes from a study of identical twins. Germline CDR1 is KGHSH and CDR2 is LQKENI. Trimming shortened V by 1 base and J by 8 bases, and 23 bases separated the two germline ends. The CDR3 spans 17 residues. These data also formed part of another study, on T cells expressing NK-cell markers.

The sequence came from a young woman in good health. The chain combines TRBV18 with TRBJ1-2; D is perhaps TRBD1 (6 bases). Specimen: PBMCs. For the CDR3, the DNA is TGTGCCAGCTCACCACTGGTCGGACAGTTGACCTTGGAAGGCTACACCTTC. As protein: CASSPLVGQLTLEGYTF.